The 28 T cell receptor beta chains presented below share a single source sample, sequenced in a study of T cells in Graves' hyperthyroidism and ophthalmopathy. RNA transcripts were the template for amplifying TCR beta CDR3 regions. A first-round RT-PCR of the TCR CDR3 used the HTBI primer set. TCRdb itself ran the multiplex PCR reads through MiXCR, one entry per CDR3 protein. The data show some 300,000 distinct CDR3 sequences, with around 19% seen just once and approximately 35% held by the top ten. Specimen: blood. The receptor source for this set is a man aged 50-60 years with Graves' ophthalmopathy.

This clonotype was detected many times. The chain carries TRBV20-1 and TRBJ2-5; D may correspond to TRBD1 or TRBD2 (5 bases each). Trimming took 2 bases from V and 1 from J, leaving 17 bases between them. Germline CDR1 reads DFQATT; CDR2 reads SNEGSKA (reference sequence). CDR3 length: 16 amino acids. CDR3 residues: CSARPVYRDRQETQYF. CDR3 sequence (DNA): TGCAGTGCTAGACCGGTTTATAGGGACCGCCAAGAGACCCAGTACTTC.

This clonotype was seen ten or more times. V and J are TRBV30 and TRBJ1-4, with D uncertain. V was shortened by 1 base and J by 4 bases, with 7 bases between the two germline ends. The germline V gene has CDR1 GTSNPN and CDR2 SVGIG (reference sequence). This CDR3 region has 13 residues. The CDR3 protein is CAWSGNSNEKLFF. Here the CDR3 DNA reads TGTGCCTGGAGTGGCAACAGTAATGAAAAACTGTTTTTT.

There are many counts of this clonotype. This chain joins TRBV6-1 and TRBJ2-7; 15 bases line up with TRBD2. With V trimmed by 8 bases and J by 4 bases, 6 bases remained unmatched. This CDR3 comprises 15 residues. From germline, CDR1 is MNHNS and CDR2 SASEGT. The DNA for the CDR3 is TGTGCCAGCCAAGGACTAGCGGGAGGGTCTTACGAGCAGTACTTC. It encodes CASQGLAGGSYEQYF.

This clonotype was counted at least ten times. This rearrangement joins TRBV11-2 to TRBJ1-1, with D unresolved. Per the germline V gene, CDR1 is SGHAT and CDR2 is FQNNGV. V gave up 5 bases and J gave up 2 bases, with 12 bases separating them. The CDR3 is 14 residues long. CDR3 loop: CASSRFTVNTEAFF. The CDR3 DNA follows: TGTGCCAGCAGCCGTTTTACGGTAAACACTGAAGCTTTCTTT.

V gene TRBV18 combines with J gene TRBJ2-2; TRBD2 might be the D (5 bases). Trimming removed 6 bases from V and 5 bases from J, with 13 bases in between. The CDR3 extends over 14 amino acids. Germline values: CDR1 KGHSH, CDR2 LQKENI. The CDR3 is CASSPGSGTGELFF. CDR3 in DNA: TGTGCCAGCTCCCCGGGATCCGGGACCGGGGAGCTGTTTTTT.

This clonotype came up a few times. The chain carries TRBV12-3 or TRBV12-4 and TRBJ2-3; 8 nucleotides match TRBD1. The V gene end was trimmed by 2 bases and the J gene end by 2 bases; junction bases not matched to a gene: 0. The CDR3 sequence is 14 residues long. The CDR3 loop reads CASSLQGATDTQYF. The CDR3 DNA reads TGTGCCAGCAGTTTACAGGGGGCCACAGATACGCAGTATTTT.

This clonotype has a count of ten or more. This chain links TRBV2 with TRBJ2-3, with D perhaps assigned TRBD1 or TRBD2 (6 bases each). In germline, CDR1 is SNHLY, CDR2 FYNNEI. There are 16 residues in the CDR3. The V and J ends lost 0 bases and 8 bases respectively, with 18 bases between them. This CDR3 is CASSEALRGGSGTQYF. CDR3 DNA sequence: TGTGCCAGCAGTGAAGCGCTTCGAGGGGGGTCGGGTACGCAGTATTTT.

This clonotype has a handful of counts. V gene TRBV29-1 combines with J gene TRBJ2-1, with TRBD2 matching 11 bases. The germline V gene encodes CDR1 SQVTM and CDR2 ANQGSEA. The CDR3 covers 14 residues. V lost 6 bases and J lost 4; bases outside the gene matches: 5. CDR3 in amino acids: CSVAGTSGYNEQFF. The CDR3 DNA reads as TGCAGCGTCGCCGGGACTAGCGGTTACAATGAGCAGTTCTTC.

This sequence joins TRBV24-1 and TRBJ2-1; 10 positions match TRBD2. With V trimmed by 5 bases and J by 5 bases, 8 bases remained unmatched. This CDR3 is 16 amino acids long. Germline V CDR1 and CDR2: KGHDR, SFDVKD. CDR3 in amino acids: CATSGGGLAHHNEQFF. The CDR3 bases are TGTGCCACCAGTGGTGGGGGACTAGCGCATCACAATGAGCAGTTCTTC.

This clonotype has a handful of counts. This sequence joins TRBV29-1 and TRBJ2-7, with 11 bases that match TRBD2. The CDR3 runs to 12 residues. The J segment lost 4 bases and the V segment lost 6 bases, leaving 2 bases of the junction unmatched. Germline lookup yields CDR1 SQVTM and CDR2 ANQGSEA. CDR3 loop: CSVLAGEYEQYF. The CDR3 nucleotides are TGCAGCGTACTAGCGGGAGAATACGAGCAGTACTTC.

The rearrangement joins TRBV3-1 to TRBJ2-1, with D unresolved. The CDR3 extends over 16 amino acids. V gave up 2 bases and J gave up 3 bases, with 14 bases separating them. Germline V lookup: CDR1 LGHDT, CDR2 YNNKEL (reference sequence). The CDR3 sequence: CASSQTDEPIYNEQFF. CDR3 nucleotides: TGTGCCAGCAGCCAAACCGATGAGCCAATCTACAATGAGCAGTTCTTC.

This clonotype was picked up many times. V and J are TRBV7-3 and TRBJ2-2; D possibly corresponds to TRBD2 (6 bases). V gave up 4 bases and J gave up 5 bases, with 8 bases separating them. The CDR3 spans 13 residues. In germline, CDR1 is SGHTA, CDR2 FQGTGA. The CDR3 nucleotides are TGTGCCAGCAGCTCCGGAGGGACCGGGGAGCTGTTTTTT. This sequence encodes CASSSGGTGELFF.

The CDR3 region is CASSARSGTDTQYF. As DNA, the CDR3 is TGTGCCAGCAGCGCCCGTTCTGGCACAGATACGCAGTATTTT. V usage is TRBV7-8 and J usage is TRBJ2-3; D is uncertain. V shed 5 bases and J shed 1 base, with 10 bases lying between them. The CDR3 contains 14 residues. The germline V gene has CDR1 SGHVS and CDR2 FQNEAQ.

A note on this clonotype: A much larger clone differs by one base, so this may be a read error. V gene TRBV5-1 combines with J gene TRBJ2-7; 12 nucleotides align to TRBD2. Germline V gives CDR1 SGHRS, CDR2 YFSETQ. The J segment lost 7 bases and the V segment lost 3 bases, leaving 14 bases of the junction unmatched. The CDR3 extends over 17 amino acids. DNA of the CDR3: TGCGCCAGCAGCTGGGACTCTTTACTAGCGGGAGGATATGAGCAGTACTTC. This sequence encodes CASSWDSLLAGGYEQYF.

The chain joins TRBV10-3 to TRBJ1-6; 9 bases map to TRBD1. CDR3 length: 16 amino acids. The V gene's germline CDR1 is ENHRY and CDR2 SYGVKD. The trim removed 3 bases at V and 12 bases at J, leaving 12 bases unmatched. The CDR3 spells CAISDRPRDRGRPLHF. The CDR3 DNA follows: TGTGCCATCAGTGACCGACCTCGTGACAGGGGGAGACCCCTCCACTTT.

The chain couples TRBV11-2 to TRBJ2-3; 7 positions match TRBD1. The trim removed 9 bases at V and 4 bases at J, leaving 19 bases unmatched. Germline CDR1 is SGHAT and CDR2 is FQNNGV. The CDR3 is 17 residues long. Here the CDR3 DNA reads TGTGCCAGTAGTACCCTCAGGGGGATAGGTCTCGCAGATACGCAGTATTTT. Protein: CASSTLRGIGLADTQYF.

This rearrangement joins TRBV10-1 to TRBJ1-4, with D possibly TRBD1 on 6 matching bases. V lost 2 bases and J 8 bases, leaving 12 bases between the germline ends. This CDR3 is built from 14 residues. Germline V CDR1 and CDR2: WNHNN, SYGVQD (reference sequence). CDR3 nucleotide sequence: TGCGCCAGCAGTGAGAACAGGGACGGCGAAAAACTGTTTTTT. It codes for CASSENRDGEKLFF.

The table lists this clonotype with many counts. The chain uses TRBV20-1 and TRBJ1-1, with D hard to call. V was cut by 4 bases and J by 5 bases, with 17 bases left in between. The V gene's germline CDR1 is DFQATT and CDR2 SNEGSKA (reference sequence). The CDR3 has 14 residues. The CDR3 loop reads CSATGGGWRTEAFF. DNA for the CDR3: TGCAGTGCTACAGGAGGAGGGTGGAGGACTGAAGCTTTCTTT.

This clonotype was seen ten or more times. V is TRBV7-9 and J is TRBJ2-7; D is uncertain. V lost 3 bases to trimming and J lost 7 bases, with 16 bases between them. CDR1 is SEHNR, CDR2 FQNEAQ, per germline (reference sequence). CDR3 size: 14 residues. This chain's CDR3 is CASSFDGPLGEQYF. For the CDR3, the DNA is TGTGCCAGCAGCTTCGACGGCCCTTTGGGGGAGCAGTACTTC.

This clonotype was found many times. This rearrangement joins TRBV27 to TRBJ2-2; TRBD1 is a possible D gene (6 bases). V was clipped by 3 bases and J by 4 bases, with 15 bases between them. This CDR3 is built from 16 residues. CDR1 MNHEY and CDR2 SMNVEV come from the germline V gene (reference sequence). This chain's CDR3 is CASSFTRTGRTGELFF. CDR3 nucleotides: TGTGCCAGCAGTTTTACCCGCACAGGGCGCACCGGGGAGCTGTTTTTT.

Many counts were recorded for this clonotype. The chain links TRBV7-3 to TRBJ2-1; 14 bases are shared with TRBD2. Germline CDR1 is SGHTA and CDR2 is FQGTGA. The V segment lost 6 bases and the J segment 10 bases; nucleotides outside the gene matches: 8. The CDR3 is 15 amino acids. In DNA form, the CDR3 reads TGTGCCAGCAGTCCCGGACTAGCGGGAGGTGAGGAGCAGTTCTTC. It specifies CASSPGLAGGEEQFF.

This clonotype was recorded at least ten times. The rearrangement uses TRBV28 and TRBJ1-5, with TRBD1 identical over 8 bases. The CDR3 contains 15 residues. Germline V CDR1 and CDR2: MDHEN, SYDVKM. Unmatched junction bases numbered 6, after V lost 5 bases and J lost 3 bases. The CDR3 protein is CASSTDRGVNQPQHF. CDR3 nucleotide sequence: TGTGCCAGCAGTACCGACAGGGGCGTCAATCAGCCCCAGCATTTT.

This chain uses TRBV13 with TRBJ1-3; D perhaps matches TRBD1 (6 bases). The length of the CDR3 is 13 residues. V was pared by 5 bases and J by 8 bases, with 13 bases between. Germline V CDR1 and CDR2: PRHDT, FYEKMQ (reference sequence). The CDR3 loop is CASSLRGTDTIYF. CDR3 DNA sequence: TGTGCCAGCAGCCTCAGGGGAACTGACACCATATATTTT.

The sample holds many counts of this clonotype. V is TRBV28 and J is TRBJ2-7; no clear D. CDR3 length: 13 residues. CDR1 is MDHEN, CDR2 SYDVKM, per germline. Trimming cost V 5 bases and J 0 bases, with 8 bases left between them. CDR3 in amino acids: CASSKGVSYEQYF. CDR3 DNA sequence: TGTGCCAGCAGTAAAGGAGTCTCCTACGAGCAGTACTTC.

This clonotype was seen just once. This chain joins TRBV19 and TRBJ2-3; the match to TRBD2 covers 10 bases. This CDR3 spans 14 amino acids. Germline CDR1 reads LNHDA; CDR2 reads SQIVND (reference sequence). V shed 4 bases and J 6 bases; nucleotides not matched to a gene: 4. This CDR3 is CASSSSGRVDTQYF. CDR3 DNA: TGTGCCAGTAGTAGCAGCGGGAGGGTTGATACGCAGTATTTT.

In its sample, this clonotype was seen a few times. CDR3: CASRQGPFPNTEAFF. The CDR3 DNA follows: TGCGCCAGCAGACAGGGGCCCTTTCCGAACACTGAAGCTTTCTTT. The chain joins TRBV5-1 to TRBJ1-1, with TRBD1 identical over 7 bases. Germline-derived CDR1 and CDR2 are SGHRS and YFSETQ. With V trimmed by 5 bases and J by 1 base, 8 bases remained unmatched. The length of the CDR3 is 15 residues. The variable domain in full, with the rest retrieved from reference TRBV5-1 and TRBJ1-1, is KAGVTQTPRYLIKTRGQQVTLSCSPISGHRSVSWYQQTPGQGLQFLFEYFSETQRNKGNFPGRFSGRQFSNSRSEMNVSTLELGDSALYLCASRQGPFPNTEAFFGQGTRLTVV.

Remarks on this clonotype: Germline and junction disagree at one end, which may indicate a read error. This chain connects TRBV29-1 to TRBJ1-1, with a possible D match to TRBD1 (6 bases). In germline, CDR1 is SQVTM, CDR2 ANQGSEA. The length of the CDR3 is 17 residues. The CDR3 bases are TGCAGCGTGGAAGGGGGGCAGGGATCATTCTTGAACACTGAAGCTTTCTTT. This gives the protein CSVEGGQGSFLNTEAFF.

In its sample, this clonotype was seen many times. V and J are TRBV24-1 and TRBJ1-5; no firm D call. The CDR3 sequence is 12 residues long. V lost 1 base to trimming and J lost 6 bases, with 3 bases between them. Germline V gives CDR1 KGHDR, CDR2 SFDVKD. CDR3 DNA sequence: TGTGCCACCAGTGATTTTGGTCAGCCCCAGCATTTT. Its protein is CATSDFGQPQHF.